Here is one TCR beta chain with its context. This entry belongs to a study of T cells expressing NK-cell markers. Across the study: All TCR beta repertoires analysed originated from sorted CD3+CD56+NKG2C+, CD3+CD56+NKG2C- and CD3+CD56-NKG2C+ T cells. There were seven HCMV-seropositive donors and one seronegative donor among the eight sequenced.

Generation of TCR beta cDNA was performed by 5'RACE template switching incorporating UMIs. TCRdb re-analyzed the 5' RACE reads; it lists each CDR3 protein once, without DNA. Here the sample table reports 500,000 to 700,000 distinct CDR3 sequences. The CDR3 has 16 residues. The sample taken for sequencing was blood T cells: a sorted CD56 or NKG2C T cell subset, CD4+ or CD8+ T cells, or bulk PBMC T cells (not recorded which). The TCR comes from a man aged 18 to 30 in good health. V usage is TRBV12-3 or TRBV12-4 and J usage is TRBJ2-5; TCRdb gives TRBD2 as the D gene, but with no DNA this cannot be confirmed. CDR3 protein: CASSSQASGTQETQYF.